Listed below are T cell receptor beta chains from one sample, sequenced in a study of cytomegalovirus exposure and HLA in healthy donors. Sequenced by immunoSEQ multiplex PCR; TCRdb stores in-frame clones only, minus some. Among 110,000 to 150,000 clones listed, 75% to 80% were seen once. The sequenced material came from PBMCs. Every receptor here comes from a male donor in good health and CMV-seronegative. CDR3s include the opening cysteine and the closing phenylalanine or tryptophan. A D gene is named only where the DNA matches it firmly. Clone size appears in some rows only: once, few, many, or a class for an expanded clone.

>TRBV16|-|-|TRBJ2-4
CASSLSSLENIQYF
TGTGCCAGCAGCCTTAGTAGTTTGGAAAACATTCAGTACTTC
>TRBV12-2|-|-|TRBJ2-7
CASRSKSRDRGTGEYF
TGTGCAAGTCGCTCGAAAAGCCGGGACAGGGGGACGGGGGAGTACTTC
>TRBV6-1|-|-|TRBJ1-5
CASSAPGTSLQGGNQPQHF
TGTGCCAGCAGTGCCCCCGGGACAAGTCTTCAAGGGGGCAATCAGCCCCAGCATTTT
>TRBV7-2|-|once|TRBJ2-1
CASSPWVEGAWEQFF
TGTGCCAGCAGCCCCTGGGTGGAGGGGGCCTGGGAGCAGTTCTTC
>TRBV18|-|-|TRBJ2-1
CASSSVTGSSYNEQFF
TGTGCCAGCTCGTCAGTCACCGGGAGCTCCTACAATGAGCAGTTCTTC
>TRBV27|TRBD1|-|TRBJ1-2
CASSLRGPDFYGYTF
TGTGCCAGCAGTTTAAGGGGGCCGGATTTCTATGGCTACACCTTC
>TRBV7-8|-|-|TRBJ1-5
CASSPVNFNQPQHF
TGTGCCAGCAGCCCCGTTAATTTTAATCAGCCCCAGCATTTT
>TRBV29-1|TRBD1|-|TRBJ1-2
CSVEMYRGSGGYTF
TGCAGCGTTGAAATGTACAGGGGGAGTGGGGGCTACACCTTC
>TRBV7-2|TRBD2|-|TRBJ2-1
CASSWEGSSYNEQFF
TGTGCCAGCAGCTGGGAGGGGAGCTCCTACAATGAGCAGTTCTTC
>TRBV4-2|-|-|TRBJ2-7
CASSHLEEGMSYEQYF
TGTGCCAGCAGCCACCTGGAGGAAGGGATGTCCTACGAGCAGTACTTC
>TRBV14|TRBD1|once|TRBJ1-3
CASSQWTGAVSGNTIYF
TGTGCCAGCAGCCAATGGACAGGGGCCGTCTCTGGAAACACCATATATTTT
>TRBV7-8|TRBD1|-|TRBJ1-2
CASSPRDRANYGYTF
TGTGCCAGCAGCCCGAGGGACAGGGCGAACTATGGCTACACCTTC
>TRBV5-8|-|-|TRBJ2-1
CASSSSTGSAYNEQFF
TGTGCCAGCAGCTCCTCCACAGGGTCAGCCTACAATGAGCAGTTCTTC
>TRBV5-4|-|-|TRBJ2-4
CASRLREGDIQYF
TGTGCCAGCAGGTTGAGGGAAGGGGACATTCAGTACTTC
>TRBV4-1|-|-|TRBJ1-5
CASSPGTSNQPQHF
TGCGCCAGCAGCCCTGGGACTTCTAATCAGCCCCAGCATTTT
>TRBV7-3|TRBD2|-|TRBJ2-5
CASSTGLAGETQYF
TGTGCCAGCAGTACGGGACTAGCGGGGGAGACCCAGTACTTC
>TRBV14|-|once|TRBJ1-4
CASSRRESTNEKLFF
TGTGCCAGCAGCCGCAGGGAATCAACTAATGAAAAACTGTTTTTT
>TRBV7-2|-|-|TRBJ1-6
CASSPRVEYNSPLHF
TGTGCCAGCAGCCCACGGGTAGAGTATAATTCACCCCTCCACTTT
>TRBV9|TRBD2|-|TRBJ2-7
CASSVGTSGVYEQYF
TGTGCCAGCAGCGTCGGAACTAGCGGGGTGTACGAGCAGTACTTC
>TRBV15|TRBD1|-|TRBJ2-5
CATSSLGTAQETQYF
TGTGCCACCAGCAGCCTCGGGACAGCCCAAGAGACCCAGTACTTC
>TRBV5-8|TRBD2|-|TRBJ2-2
CASSRPRLAGGGTGELFF
TGTGCCAGCAGCCGTCCAAGACTAGCGGGAGGGGGCACCGGGGAGCTGTTTTTT
>TRBV9|-|-|TRBJ1-1
CASSTGQNTEAFF
TGTGCCAGCAGCACCGGACAGAACACTGAAGCTTTCTTT
>TRBV27|-|-|TRBJ2-5
CASSAATGVQYF
TGTGCCAGCTCCGCAGCTACGGGGGTTCAGTACTTC
>TRBV29-1|-|-|TRBJ1-1
CSVVQGTVTEAFF
TGCAGCGTTGTACAGGGAACGGTCACTGAAGCTTTCTTT
>TRBV27|-|-|TRBJ1-2
CASSLSMWGGYGYTF
TGTGCCAGCAGTTTATCGATGTGGGGGGGCTATGGCTACACCTTC
>TRBV19|-|-|TRBJ1-3
CASSISGNTIYF
TGTGCCAGTTCCATCTCTGGAAACACCATATATTTT
>TRBV18|-|-|TRBJ2-5
CASSPGLQETQYF
TGTGCCAGCTCCCCGGGACTTCAAGAGACCCAGTACTTC
>TRBV30|-|-|TRBJ1-5
CAWSVNGDFYSNQPQHF
TGTGCCTGGAGTGTTAACGGGGACTTCTATAGCAATCAGCCCCAGCATTTT